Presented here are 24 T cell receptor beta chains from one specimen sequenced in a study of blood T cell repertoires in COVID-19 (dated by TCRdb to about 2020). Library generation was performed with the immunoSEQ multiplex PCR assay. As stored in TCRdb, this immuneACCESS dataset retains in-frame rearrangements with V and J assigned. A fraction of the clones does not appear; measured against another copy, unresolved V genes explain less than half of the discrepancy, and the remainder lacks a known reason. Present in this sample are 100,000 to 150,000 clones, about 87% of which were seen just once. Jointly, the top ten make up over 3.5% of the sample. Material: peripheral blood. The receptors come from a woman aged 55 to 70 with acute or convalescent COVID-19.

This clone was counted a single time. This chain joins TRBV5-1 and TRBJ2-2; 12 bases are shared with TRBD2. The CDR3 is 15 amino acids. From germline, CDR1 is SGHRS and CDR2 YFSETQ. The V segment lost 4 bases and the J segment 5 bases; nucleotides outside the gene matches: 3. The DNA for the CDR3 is TGCGCCAGCAGCCTAGCGGGAGGGTGGACCGGGGAGCTGTTTTTT. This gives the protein CASSLAGGWTGELFF.

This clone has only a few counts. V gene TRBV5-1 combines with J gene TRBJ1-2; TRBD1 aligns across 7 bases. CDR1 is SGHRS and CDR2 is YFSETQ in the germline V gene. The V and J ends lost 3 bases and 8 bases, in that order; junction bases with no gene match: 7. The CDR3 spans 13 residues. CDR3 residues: CASSYRQGTGYTF. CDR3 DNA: TGCGCCAGCAGCTACCGACAGGGAACGGGCTACACCTTC.

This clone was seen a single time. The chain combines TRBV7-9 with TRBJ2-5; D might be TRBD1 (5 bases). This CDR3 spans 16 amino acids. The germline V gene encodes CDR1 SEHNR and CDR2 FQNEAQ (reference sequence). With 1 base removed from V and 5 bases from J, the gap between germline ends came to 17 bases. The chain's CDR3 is CASSLERGGRWETQYF. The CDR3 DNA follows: TGTGCCAGCAGCTTAGAAAGGGGTGGCAGATGGGAGACCCAGTACTTC.

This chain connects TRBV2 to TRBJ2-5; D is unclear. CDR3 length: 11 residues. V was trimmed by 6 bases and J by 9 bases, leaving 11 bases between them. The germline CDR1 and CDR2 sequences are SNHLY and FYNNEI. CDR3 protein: CASSLVLSQYF. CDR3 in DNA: TGTGCCAGCAGCCTCGTGTTGTCCCAGTACTTC. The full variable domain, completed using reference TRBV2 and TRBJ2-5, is EPEVTQTPSHQVTQMGQEVILRCVPISNHLYFYWYRQILGQKVEFLVSFYNNEISEKSEIFDDQFSVERPDGSNFTLKIRSTKLEDSAMYFCASSLVLSQYFGPGTRLLVL.

CDR3 DNA: TGCGCCAGCAGCCAAGGGACAGGGCAAGGAAACACCATATATTTT. Its protein product is CASSQGTGQGNTIYF. This chain joins TRBV4-1 and TRBJ1-3, with 8 nucleotides matching TRBD1. The CDR3 has 15 residues. V lost 1 base, J lost 4 bases, and 3 bases stayed unmatched. In germline, CDR1 is MGHRA, CDR2 YSYEKL.

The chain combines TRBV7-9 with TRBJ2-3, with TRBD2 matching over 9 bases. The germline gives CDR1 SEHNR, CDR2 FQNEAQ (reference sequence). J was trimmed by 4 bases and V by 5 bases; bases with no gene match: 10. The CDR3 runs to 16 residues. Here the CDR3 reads CASSPLAGVWADTQYF. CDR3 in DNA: TGTGCCAGCAGCCCCTTAGCGGGAGTTTGGGCAGATACGCAGTATTTT.

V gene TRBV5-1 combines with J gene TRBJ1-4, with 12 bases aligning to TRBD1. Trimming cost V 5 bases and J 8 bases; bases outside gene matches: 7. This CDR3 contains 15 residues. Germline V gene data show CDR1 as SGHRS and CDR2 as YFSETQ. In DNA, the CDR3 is TGCGCCAGCAGGGAGGGACAGGGGGCAGAGGAAAAACTGTTTTTT. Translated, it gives CASREGQGAEEKLFF.

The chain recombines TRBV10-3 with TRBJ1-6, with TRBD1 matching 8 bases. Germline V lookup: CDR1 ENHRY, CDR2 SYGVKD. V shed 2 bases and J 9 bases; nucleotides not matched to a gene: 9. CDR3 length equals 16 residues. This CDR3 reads CAISEPLTGQGSPLHF. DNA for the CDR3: TGTGCCATCAGTGAGCCTCTGACAGGACAGGGTTCACCCCTCCACTTT.

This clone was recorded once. CDR3 in DNA: TGTGCCAGCAGTGAAAGGGGACTACCCAGCCAGGAAAAACTGTTTTTT. The encoded protein is CASSERGLPSQEKLFF. V is TRBV2 and J is TRBJ1-4, with a possible D match to TRBD1 (5 bases). The CDR3 length is 16 residues. Per the germline V gene, CDR1 is SNHLY and CDR2 is FYNNEI. Trimming pared 2 bases from V and 8 bases from J, leaving 18 bases between.

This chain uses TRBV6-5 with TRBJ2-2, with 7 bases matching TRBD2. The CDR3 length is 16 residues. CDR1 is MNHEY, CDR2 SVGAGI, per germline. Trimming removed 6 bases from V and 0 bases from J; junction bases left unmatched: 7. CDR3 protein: CASSYSGGANTGELFF. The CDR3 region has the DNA TGTGCCAGCAGCTACAGTGGGGGGGCGAACACCGGGGAGCTGTTTTTT.

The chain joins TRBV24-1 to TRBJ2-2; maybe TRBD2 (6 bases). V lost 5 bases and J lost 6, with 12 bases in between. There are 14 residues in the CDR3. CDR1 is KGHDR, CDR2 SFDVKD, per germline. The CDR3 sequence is CATSGLAWPGELFF. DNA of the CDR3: TGTGCCACCAGTGGCCTAGCGTGGCCCGGGGAGCTGTTTTTT.

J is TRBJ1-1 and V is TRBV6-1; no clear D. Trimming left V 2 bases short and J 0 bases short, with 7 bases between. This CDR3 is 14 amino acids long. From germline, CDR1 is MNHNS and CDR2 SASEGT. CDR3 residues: CASSETYMNTEAFF. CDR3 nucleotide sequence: TGTGCCAGCAGTGAAACATATATGAACACTGAAGCTTTCTTT.

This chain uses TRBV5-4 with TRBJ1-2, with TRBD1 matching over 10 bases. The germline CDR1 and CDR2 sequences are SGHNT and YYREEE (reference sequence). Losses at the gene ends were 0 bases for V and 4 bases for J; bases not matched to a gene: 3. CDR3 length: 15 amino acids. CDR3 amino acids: CASSLGGQGSYGYTF. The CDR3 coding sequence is TGTGCCAGCAGCTTGGGGGGACAGGGGTCCTATGGCTACACCTTC.

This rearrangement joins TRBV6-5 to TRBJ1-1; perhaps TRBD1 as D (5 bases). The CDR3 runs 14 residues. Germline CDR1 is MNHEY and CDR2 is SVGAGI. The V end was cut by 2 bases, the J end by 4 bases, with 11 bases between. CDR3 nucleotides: TGTGCCAGCAGTTACGCCAGGGAGGGCACTGAAGCTTTCTTT. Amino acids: CASSYAREGTEAFF.

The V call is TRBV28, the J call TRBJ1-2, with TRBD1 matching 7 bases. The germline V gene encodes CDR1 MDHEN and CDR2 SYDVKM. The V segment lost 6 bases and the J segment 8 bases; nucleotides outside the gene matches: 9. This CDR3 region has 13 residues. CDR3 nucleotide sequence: TGTGCCAGCAGCAGATCGACAGGGCTGGGCTACACCTTC. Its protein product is CASSRSTGLGYTF.

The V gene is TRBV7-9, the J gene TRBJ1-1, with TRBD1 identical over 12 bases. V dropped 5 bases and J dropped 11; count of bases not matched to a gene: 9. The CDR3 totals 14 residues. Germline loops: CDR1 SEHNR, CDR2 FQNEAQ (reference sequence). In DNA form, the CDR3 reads TGTGCCAGCAGCCGCGGGACAGGGGGCGTTAGCGCTTTCTTT. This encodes CASSRGTGGVSAFF.

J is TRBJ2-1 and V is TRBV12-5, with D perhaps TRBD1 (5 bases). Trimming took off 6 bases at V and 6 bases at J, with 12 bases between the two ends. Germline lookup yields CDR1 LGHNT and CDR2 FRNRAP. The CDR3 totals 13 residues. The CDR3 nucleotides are TGTGCTAGTGGGCTAACTCAGGGCAATGAGCAGTTCTTC. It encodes CASGLTQGNEQFF.

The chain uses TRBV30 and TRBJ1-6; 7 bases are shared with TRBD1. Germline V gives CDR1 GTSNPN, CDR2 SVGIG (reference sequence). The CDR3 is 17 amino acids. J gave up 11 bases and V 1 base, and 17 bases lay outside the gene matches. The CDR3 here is CAWSDRQGAGIRAPLHF. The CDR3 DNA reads TGTGCCTGGAGTGACAGACAGGGCGCGGGGATTCGGGCACCCCTCCACTTT.

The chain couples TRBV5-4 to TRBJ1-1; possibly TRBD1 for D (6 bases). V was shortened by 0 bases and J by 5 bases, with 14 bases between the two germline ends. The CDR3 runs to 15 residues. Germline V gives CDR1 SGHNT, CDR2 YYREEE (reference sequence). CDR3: CASSLGGGQSTEAFF. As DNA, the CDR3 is TGTGCCAGCAGCTTGGGGGGGGGACAATCGACTGAAGCTTTCTTT.

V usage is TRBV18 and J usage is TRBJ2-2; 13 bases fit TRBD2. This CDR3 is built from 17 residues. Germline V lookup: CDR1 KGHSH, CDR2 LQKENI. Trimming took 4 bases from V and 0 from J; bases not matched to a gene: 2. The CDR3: CASSLGTSGTNTGELFF. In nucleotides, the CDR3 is TGTGCCAGCTCACTTGGGACTAGCGGGACGAACACCGGGGAGCTGTTTTTT.

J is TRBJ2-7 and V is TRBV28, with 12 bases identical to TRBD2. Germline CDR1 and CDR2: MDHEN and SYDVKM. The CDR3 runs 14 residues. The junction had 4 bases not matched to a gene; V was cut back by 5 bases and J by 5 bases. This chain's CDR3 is CASSLLAGGDEQYF. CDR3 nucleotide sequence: TGTGCCAGCAGTCTCCTAGCGGGAGGGGACGAGCAGTACTTC.

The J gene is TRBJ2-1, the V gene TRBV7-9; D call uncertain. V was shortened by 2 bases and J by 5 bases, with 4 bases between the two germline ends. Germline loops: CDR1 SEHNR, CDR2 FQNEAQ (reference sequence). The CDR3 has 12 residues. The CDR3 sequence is CASSLRDNEQFF. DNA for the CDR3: TGTGCCAGCAGCTTACGGGACAATGAGCAGTTCTTC.

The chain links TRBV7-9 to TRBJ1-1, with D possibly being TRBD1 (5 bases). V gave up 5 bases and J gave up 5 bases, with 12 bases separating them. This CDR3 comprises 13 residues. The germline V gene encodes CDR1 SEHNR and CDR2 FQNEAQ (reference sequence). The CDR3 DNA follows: TGTGCCAGCAGCCCCCCGGGGGGGACTGAAGCTTTCTTT. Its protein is CASSPPGGTEAFF.

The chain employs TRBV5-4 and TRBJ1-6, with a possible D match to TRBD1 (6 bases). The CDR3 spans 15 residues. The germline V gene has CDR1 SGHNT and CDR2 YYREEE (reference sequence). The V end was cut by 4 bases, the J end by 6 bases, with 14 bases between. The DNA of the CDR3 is TGTGCCAGCAGCATTGACAGGCCGATTAATTCACCCCTCCACTTT. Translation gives CASSIDRPINSPLHF.